Sequencing of this TCR beta chain was carried out in a study of cytomegalovirus exposure and HLA in healthy donors. Overall study findings and caveats: Among donors in an Asian-associated ancestry cluster, a later analysis reportedly found fewer N-insertions than the approximately 670-donor mean.

Germline CDR1 reads SEHNR; CDR2 reads FQNEAQ (reference sequence). The V end lost 5 bases, the J end lost 6 bases, and 14 bases lay between the germline ends. CDR3 length: 14 residues. 60 Vbeta and 13 Jbeta primers were used in PCR. TCRdb's table, derived via immunoSEQ multiplex PCR, lists solely in-frame clones and lacks some. The sample has under 150,000 clones, 65% to 85% seen once. Turning to this clone: Antigen: not known.

The receptor's source is a male donor in good health and CMV-seronegative. The sequenced sample consisted of PBMCs. The V call is TRBV7-9, the J call TRBJ2-1; D is possibly TRBD2 (5 bases). The CDR3 reads CASSPPLVPNEQFF. The CDR3 coding sequence is TGTGCCAGCAGCCCCCCACTAGTCCCCAATGAGCAGTTCTTC.